One sample yielded the 6 T cell receptor beta chains listed below, sequenced in a study of B cell selection in AIRE deficiency. Method: immunoSEQ multiplex PCR; TCRdb's copy keeps in-frame clones and lacks some. The sample carries some 25,000 clones, 96% recorded once. Sorting defined conventional CD4 T cells as CD4+CD127+. Sequenced material: CD4+CD127+ conventional T cells sorted from PBMCs. These receptors came from a human donor in good health.

V usage is TRBV30 and J usage is TRBJ2-6; 14 bases fit TRBD2. Germline V CDR1 and CDR2: GTSNPN, SVGIG (reference sequence). The CDR3 extends over 19 amino acids. V lost 0 bases and J lost 1; bases outside the gene matches: 5. CDR3 sequence: CAWSVLRTSGGSGANVLTF. The CDR3 region has the DNA TGTGCCTGGAGTGTACTACGGACTAGCGGGGGGTCTGGGGCCAACGTCCTGACTTTC.

The chain employs TRBV6-1 and TRBJ1-2; D not resolved. Per the germline V gene, CDR1 is MNHNS and CDR2 is SASEGT. With 5 bases removed from V and 2 bases from J, the gap between germline ends came to 6 bases. This CDR3 contains 12 residues. In DNA form, the CDR3 reads TGTGCCAGCAGTCAAGGGAACTATGGCTACACCTTC. Its translation is CASSQGNYGYTF.

This chain joins TRBV6-1 and TRBJ2-3; maybe TRBD2 (5 bases). Trimming left V 6 bases short and J 1 base short, with 8 bases between. Germline lookup yields CDR1 MNHNS and CDR2 SASEGT. The CDR3 sequence is 13 residues long. The CDR3 protein is CASRTGGTDTQYF. The CDR3 DNA reads as TGTGCCAGCAGGACCGGGGGCACAGATACGCAGTATTTT.

The chain recombines TRBV6-1 with TRBJ1-3, with D tentatively TRBD1 (6 bases). The germline V gene has CDR1 MNHNS and CDR2 SASEGT. V lost 5 bases and J lost 2, with 13 bases in between. This CDR3 has 15 residues. The CDR3 reads CASSRGQPTGNTIYF. As DNA, the CDR3 is TGTGCCAGCAGTAGAGGACAGCCGACTGGAAACACCATATATTTT.

The genes are TRBV4-3 and TRBJ2-5; the D is unclear. V was clipped by 4 bases and J by 3 bases, with 12 bases between them. Germline V gene data show CDR1 as LGHNA and CDR2 as YSLEER. The length of the CDR3 is 14 residues. CDR3 DNA sequence: TGCGCCAGCAGCCGAGGTTCTACCAAAGAGACCCAGTACTTC. Amino acid sequence: CASSRGSTKETQYF.

This clone appeared once. J is TRBJ2-1 and V is TRBV7-9; 7 nucleotides align to TRBD2. V was pared by 3 bases and J by 7 bases, with 12 bases of the junction left unmatched. Germline V gene lookup returns CDR1 SEHNR and CDR2 FQNEAQ (reference sequence). The CDR3 totals 16 residues. The CDR3 loop reads CASSFSLTGGFNEQFF. The DNA for the CDR3 is TGTGCCAGCAGCTTTTCCTTAACGGGGGGATTTAATGAGCAGTTCTTC.